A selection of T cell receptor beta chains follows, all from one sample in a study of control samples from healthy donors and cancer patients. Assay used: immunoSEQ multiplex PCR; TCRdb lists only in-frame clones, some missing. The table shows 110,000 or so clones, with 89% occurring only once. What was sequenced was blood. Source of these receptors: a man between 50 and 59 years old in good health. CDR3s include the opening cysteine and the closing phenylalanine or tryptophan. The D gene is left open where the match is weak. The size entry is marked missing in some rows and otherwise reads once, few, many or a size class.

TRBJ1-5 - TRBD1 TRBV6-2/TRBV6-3 CASSYSIGGGWNQPQHF TGTGCCAGCAGTTACTCGATTGGAGGGGGCTGGAATCAGCCCCAGCATTTT
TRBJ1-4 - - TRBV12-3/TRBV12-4 CASSLVIEKLFF TGTGCCAGCAGTTTAGTGATAGAAAAACTGTTTTTT
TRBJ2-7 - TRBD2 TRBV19 CASREAGGSYEQYF TGTGCCAGTAGAGAGGCGGGGGGCTCCTACGAGCAGTACTTC
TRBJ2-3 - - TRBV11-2 CASSYLGDTDTQYF TGTGCCAGCAGCTATCTGGGGGACACAGATACGCAGTATTTT
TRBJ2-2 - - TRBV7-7 CASSLGRNTGELFF TGTGCCAGCAGCTTAGGGCGGAACACCGGGGAGCTGTTTTTT
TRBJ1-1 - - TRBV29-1 CSVESANTEAFF TGCAGCGTTGAGTCGGCGAACACTGAAGCTTTCTTT
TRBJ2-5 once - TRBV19 CASRGLAAQETQYF TGTGCCAGCAGGGGACTTGCCGCTCAAGAGACCCAGTACTTC
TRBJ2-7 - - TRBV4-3 CASSQDRAHRNHEQYF TGCGCCAGCAGCCAAGACCGAGCCCACAGGAACCACGAGCAGTACTTC
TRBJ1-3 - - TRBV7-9 CASSPRGGSGNTIYF TGTGCCAGCAGCCCCCGCGGAGGCTCTGGAAACACCATATATTTT
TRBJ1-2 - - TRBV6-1 CASSDVGARVYGYTF TGTGCCAGCAGTGATGTGGGGGCGCGTGTCTATGGCTACACCTTC
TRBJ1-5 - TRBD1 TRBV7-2 CASSLSRGYNQPQHF TGTGCCAGCAGCTTGAGCAGGGGGTACAATCAGCCCCAGCATTTT
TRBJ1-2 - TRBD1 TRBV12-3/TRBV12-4 CASSRTGPGGYTF TGTGCCAGCAGTCGGACAGGGCCGGGGGGCTACACCTTC
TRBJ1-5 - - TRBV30 CAWGARVGQPQHF TGTGCCTGGGGGGCCCGGGTGGGTCAGCCCCAGCATTTT
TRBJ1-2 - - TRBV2 CASSELRQVNYGYTF TGTGCCAGCAGTGAATTGAGACAGGTTAACTATGGCTACACCTTC
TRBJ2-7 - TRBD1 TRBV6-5 CASTGENRGSYEQYF TGTGCCAGCACGGGCGAAAACAGGGGGTCCTACGAGCAGTACTTC
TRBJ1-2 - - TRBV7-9 CASSLQRGYGYTF TGTGCCAGCAGCTTACAAAGGGGCTATGGCTACACCTTC
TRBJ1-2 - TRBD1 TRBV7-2 CASSPGTGVWGYTF TGTGCCAGCAGCCCGGGGACAGGGGTTTGGGGCTACACCTTC
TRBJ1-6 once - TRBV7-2 CASSSTFSSSYNSPLHF TGTGCCAGCAGCTCGACATTTTCGAGCTCCTATAATTCACCCCTCCACTTT
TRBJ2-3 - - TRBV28 CASTPAGNTDTQYF TGTGCCAGCACCCCGGCCGGAAACACAGATACGCAGTATTTT
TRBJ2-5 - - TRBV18 CASSLGAYPRETQYF TGTGCCAGCTCACTCGGGGCCTACCCCCGGGAGACCCAGTACTTC
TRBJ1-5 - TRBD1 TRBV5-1 CASSRQTGDGNQPQHF TGCGCCAGCAGCCGCCAAACAGGGGATGGGAATCAGCCCCAGCATTTT
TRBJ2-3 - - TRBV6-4 CASSDQPGHGTDTQYF TGTGCCAGCAGTGACCAGCCGGGACACGGCACAGATACGCAGTATTTT
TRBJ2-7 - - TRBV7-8 CASSSFPRDTRLQYF TGTGCCAGCAGCTCTTTCCCCCGGGACACCCGATTGCAGTACTTC
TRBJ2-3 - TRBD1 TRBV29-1 CSGRQGRADTQYF TGCAGCGGGAGACAGGGAAGGGCAGATACGCAGTATTTT
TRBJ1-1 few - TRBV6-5 CASSRGTEAFF TGTGCCAGCAGTCGAGGGACTGAAGCTTTCTTT
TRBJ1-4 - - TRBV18 CASSPSSLQDTNEKLFF TGTGCCAGCTCGCCTTCTAGCCTTCAGGACACTAATGAAAAACTGTTTTTT
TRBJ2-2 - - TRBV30 CACSSGTNTGELFF TGTGCCTGTTCAAGCGGAACAAACACCGGGGAGCTGTTTTTT
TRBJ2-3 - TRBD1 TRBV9 CASSVEGGRRQYF TGTGCCAGCAGCGTAGAAGGGGGCCGGAGGCAGTATTTT
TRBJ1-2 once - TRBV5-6 CASSRDRTVGYTF TGTGCCAGCAGCCGAGACAGGACGGTGGGCTACACCTTC
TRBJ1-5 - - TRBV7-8 CASSLQGEEQPQHF TGTGCCAGCAGCTTACAGGGTGAGGAACAGCCCCAGCATTTT
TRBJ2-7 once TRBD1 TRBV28 CASSPTGAQASYEQYF TGTGCCAGCAGTCCGACAGGGGCCCAAGCTTCCTACGAGCAGTACTTC
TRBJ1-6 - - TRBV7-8 CASSLLRNSPLHF TGTGCCAGCAGCTTATTAAGGAATTCACCCCTCCACTTT
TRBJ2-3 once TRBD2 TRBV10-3 CAISEPRLAGGTDTQYF TGTGCCATCAGTGAGCCTCGACTAGCGGGGGGCACAGATACGCAGTATTTT
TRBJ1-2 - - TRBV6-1 CASSEDTRNYGYTF TGTGCCAGCAGTGAGGACACTAGGAACTATGGCTACACCTTC
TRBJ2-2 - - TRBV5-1 CASSLQGGNTGELFF TGCGCCAGCAGCTTACAGGGAGGTAACACCGGGGAGCTGTTTTTT
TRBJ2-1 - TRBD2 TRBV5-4 CASSFRTSGGYEQFF TGTGCCAGCAGCTTTCGGACTAGCGGGGGTTATGAGCAGTTCTTC
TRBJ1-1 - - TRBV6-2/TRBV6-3 CASSYVRRTMNTEAFF TGTGCCAGCAGTTACGTACGGAGGACCATGAACACTGAAGCTTTCTTT
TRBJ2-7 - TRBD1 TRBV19 CASSSRQGAYEQYF TGTGCCAGTAGTAGCAGACAGGGGGCCTACGAGCAGTACTTC
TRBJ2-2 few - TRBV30 CAWTPRTGELFF TGTGCCTGGACCCCGCGCACCGGGGAGCTGTTTTTT
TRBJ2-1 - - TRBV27 CASSMGGMNEQFF TGTGCCAGCAGTATGGGGGGCATGAATGAGCAGTTCTTC
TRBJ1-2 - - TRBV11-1 CASSPPTGLGYGYTF TGTGCCAGCAGCCCGCCCACAGGATTGGGGTATGGCTACACCTTC
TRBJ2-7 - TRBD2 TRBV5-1 CASRGEGYEQYF TGCGCCAGCAGGGGGGAGGGCTACGAGCAGTACTTC
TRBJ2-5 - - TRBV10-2 CASSGGQEETQYF TGCGCCAGCAGTGGGGGACAAGAAGAGACCCAGTACTTC
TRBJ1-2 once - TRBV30 CAWRQGGGYTF TGTGCCTGGAGACAGGGAGGTGGCTACACCTTC
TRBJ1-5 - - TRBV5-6 CASSFAVGYSNQPQHF TGTGCCAGCAGCTTTGCCGTTGGATATAGCAATCAGCCCCAGCATTTT
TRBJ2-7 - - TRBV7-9 CASSLDSGRSSYEQYF TGTGCCAGCAGCTTAGATTCGGGCAGGAGCTCCTACGAGCAGTACTTC
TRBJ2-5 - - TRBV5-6 CASSSAGLGGETQYF TGTGCCAGCAGCTCCGCAGGACTGGGCGGGGAGACCCAGTACTTC
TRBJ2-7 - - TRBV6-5 CASTGNSYEQYF TGTGCCAGCACCGGGAACTCCTACGAGCAGTACTTC
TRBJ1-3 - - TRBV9 CASSKGRDGNTIYF TGTGCCAGCAGCAAGGGAAGGGATGGAAACACCATATATTTT
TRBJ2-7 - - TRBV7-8 CASSYVRNSYEQYF TGTGCCAGCAGCTATGTACGGAATTCCTACGAGCAGTACTTC
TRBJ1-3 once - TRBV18 CASSPEHGNTIYF TGTGCCAGCTCACCAGAGCACGGAAACACCATATATTTT
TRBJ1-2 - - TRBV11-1 CASSRDPGGSYGYTF TGTGCCAGCAGCCGCGATCCGGGGGGTTCCTATGGCTACACCTTC
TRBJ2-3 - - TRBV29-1 CSVEGVDTQYF TGCAGCGTTGAGGGGGTGGATACGCAGTATTTT
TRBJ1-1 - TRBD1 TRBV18 CASSLRLPGQGAGLDTEAFF TGTGCCAGCTCACTGCGGCTCCCGGGACAGGGGGCTGGCCTGGACACTGAAGCTTTCTTT
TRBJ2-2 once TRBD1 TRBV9 CASSERGQGPTGELFF TGTGCCAGCAGCGAGCGGGGACAGGGACCCACCGGGGAGCTGTTTTTT